The clone carrying this TCR beta chain was counted between two and nine times. Original processing notes: Estimation of nucleated cell counts was performed using reference gene primer amplification. This table comes from immunoSEQ multiplex PCR, and its TCRdb copy is limited to in-frame clones, with some not included. V, J and clone size reflect that table, while D and trimming were determined from the DNA. This table has about 210,000 clones, 75% to 90% appearing once. The CDR3 totals 17 residues. Germline V gives CDR1 SGHRS, CDR2 YFSETQ. V shed 1 base and J shed 0 bases, with 13 bases lying between them. This record comes from a study of blood T cell repertoires in COVID-19.

The receptor was derived from a man aged 35-49 years who had recovered from COVID-19. The source material was PBMCs or T cells enriched from blood (not recorded which). The chain uses TRBV5-1 and TRBJ1-4; no definite D call. CDR3 sequence reads: CASSLNPFGATNEKLFF. CDR3 sequence (DNA): TGCGCCAGCAGCTTGAATCCCTTCGGAGCAACTAATGAAAAACTGTTTTTT.